The 23 T cell receptor beta chains below were found in one sample sequenced in a study of a mutant IDH1 vaccine in newly diagnosed glioma (dated by TCRdb to the early 2020s). The sample's time point label, in plain terms: week 5, during vaccination. Every vaccine dose consisted of 300 ug of a 20-mer mutant IDH1 peptide in Montanide, administered subcutaneously together with topical imiquimod. For these receptors, no antigen is known. Libraries were made using the immunoSEQ multiplex PCR assay. TCRdb mirrors the immuneACCESS table, restricted to in-frame sequences. Some clones are absent from its copies; in checked studies, under half trace to an unresolved V gene, and the reason for the others is unknown. Across this sample there are 40,000 or so clones, with 70% to 90% seen only once. The top ten constitute over 1.5% of the sample. This specimen consisted of PBMCs, obtained from a glioma patient whose treatment included an IDH1 peptide vaccine. The source is a middle-aged man with glioma.

The chain employs TRBV6-4 and TRBJ2-1; D perhaps matches TRBD1 (6 bases). The germline V gene encodes CDR1 MRHNA and CDR2 SNTAGT. This CDR3 has 16 amino acids. Trimming cost V 7 bases and J 3 bases, with 19 bases left between them. CDR3 residues: CASTPPPGQDYNEQFF. CDR3 sequence (DNA): TGTGCCAGCACCCCCCCTCCGGGACAAGACTACAATGAGCAGTTCTTC.

The chain links TRBV7-2 to TRBJ2-7; 9 bases fit TRBD2. This CDR3 is 15 amino acids long. Germline CDR1 and CDR2: SGHTA and FQGNSA. Germline trimming cut 7 bases from V and 3 bases from J; bases unmatched to any gene: 10. The CDR3 loop reads CASTPGLAGFYEQYF. The CDR3 coding sequence is TGTGCCAGCACCCCCGGGCTAGCGGGATTCTACGAGCAGTACTTC.

This clone appeared a few times. The chain recombines TRBV18 with TRBJ1-4; 8 positions agree with TRBD1. This CDR3 is built from 15 residues. Germline trimming cut 4 bases from V and 4 bases from J; bases unmatched to any gene: 5. Germline V CDR1 and CDR2: KGHSH, LQKENI. The CDR3 sequence: CASSLMGQDNEKLFF. The CDR3 nucleotides are TGTGCCAGCTCACTAATGGGACAGGATAATGAAAAACTGTTTTTT. The variable domain in full, with the rest retrieved from reference TRBV18 and TRBJ1-4, is NAGVMQNPRHLVRRRGQEARLRCSPMKGHSHVYWYRQLPEEGLKFMVYLQKENIIDESGMPKERFSAEFPKEGPSILRIQQVVRGDSAAYFCASSLMGQDNEKLFFGSGTQLSVL.

The gene calls are TRBV6-1 and TRBJ1-2; D gene uncertain. V dropped 7 bases and J dropped 0 bases, with 9 bases sitting between them. Germline V gene lookup returns CDR1 MNHNS and CDR2 SASEGT. The CDR3 covers 13 residues. The CDR3 loop is CASNTITNYGYTF. The CDR3 coding sequence is TGTGCCAGCAATACAATAACTAACTATGGCTACACCTTC.

This clone was seen just once. V usage is TRBV21-1 and J usage is TRBJ2-2. TRBV21-1 is a pseudogene locus. The CDR3 spans 14 residues. The CDR3 region is CASSPPRPPGELFF. The CDR3 nucleotides are TGTGCCAGCAGCCCCCCCCGCCCTCCCGGGGAGCTGTTTTTT.

V is TRBV25-1 and J is TRBJ1-2; TRBD1 might be the D (5 bases). With 8 bases removed from V and 4 bases from J, the gap between germline ends came to 14 bases. Looked up from germline, CDR1 is MGHDK and CDR2 is SYGVNS. CDR3 size: 13 residues. This CDR3 is CASQGISSYGYTF. Here the CDR3 DNA reads TGTGCCAGCCAGGGCATAAGCAGCTATGGCTACACCTTC.

The V call is TRBV5-6, the J call TRBJ2-3; 10 bases fit TRBD2. V was pared by 5 bases and J by 4 bases, with 4 bases of the junction left unmatched. Germline V gene sequence: CDR1 SGHDT, CDR2 YYEEEE. The CDR3 runs to 14 residues. This CDR3 reads CASRGTSVSDTQYF. DNA of the CDR3: TGTGCCAGCAGGGGGACTAGCGTTTCAGATACGCAGTATTTT.

V is TRBV7-2 and J is TRBJ2-5; unclear D gene. CDR3 length: 12 amino acids. Germline assignment: CDR1 SGHTA and CDR2 FQGNSA. Trimming left V 4 bases short and J 1 base short, with 4 bases between. Written as DNA, the CDR3 is TGTGCCAGCAGCTACCCCCAAGAGACCCAGTACTTC. It is translated as CASSYPQETQYF.

The chain combines TRBV7-9 with TRBJ2-7, with a tentative D call TRBD2 (5 bases). Germline-derived CDR1 and CDR2 are SEHNR and FQNEAQ (reference sequence). CDR3 length equals 15 residues. The V gene lost 5 bases and the J gene lost 0 bases, with 14 bases spanning the gap. CDR3 in amino acids: CASSPIRDYSYEQYF. DNA of the CDR3: TGTGCCAGCAGCCCTATCCGCGACTACTCCTACGAGCAGTACTTC.

This clone turned up a few times. The chain joins TRBV6-1 to TRBJ1-5, with D unclear. V was cut by 7 bases and J by 4 bases, with 14 bases left in between. The CDR3 runs 14 residues. Germline V lookup: CDR1 MNHNS, CDR2 SASEGT. The CDR3 spells CASTRDGGNQPQHF. CDR3 sequence (DNA): TGTGCCAGCACCAGAGACGGAGGTAATCAGCCCCAGCATTTT.

This clone was seen a handful of times. V and J are TRBV6-6 and TRBJ2-1, with no clear D. Germline V gene sequence: CDR1 MNHNY, CDR2 SVGAGI (reference sequence). The CDR3 length is 13 residues. V lost 0 bases and J 10 bases, leaving 10 bases between the germline ends. The CDR3 reads CASSYSRSGEQFF. The DNA for the CDR3 is TGTGCCAGCAGTTACTCGAGGTCCGGGGAGCAGTTCTTC.

This clone was recorded a few times. The chain recombines TRBV28 with TRBJ2-3, with 10 positions matching TRBD2. Germline V gives CDR1 MDHEN, CDR2 SYDVKM. This CDR3 is 17 amino acids long. Trimming at V came to 6 bases and at J to 2 bases, leaving 11 bases not matched to a gene. The CDR3 coding sequence is TGTGCCAGCAGCACCGACCTAGGACTAGCGGACACAGATACGCAGTATTTT. This sequence encodes CASSTDLGLADTDTQYF. Based on the CDR3 plus reference TRBV28 and TRBJ2-3, the full variable domain is DVKVTQSSRYLVKRTGEKVFLECVQDMDHENMFWYRQDPGLGLRLIYFSYDVKMKEKGDIPEGYSVSREKKERFSLILESASTNQTSMYLCASSTDLGLADTDTQYFGPGTRLTVL.

V and J are TRBV21-1 and TRBJ2-2; the DNA was not compared with TRBD2, the D call given in the table. TRBV21-1 is tagged as a pseudogene. The CDR3 loop spans 20 amino acids. CDR3 in amino acids: CASSNRLAGIMRWYTGELFF. The CDR3 region has the DNA TGTGCCAGCAGCAATAGACTAGCGGGTATAATGCGGTGGTACACCGGGGAGCTGTTTTTT.

This rearrangement joins TRBV7-9 to TRBJ1-4; D perhaps matches TRBD1 (5 bases). V lost 0 bases and J 7 bases, leaving 9 bases between the germline ends. The CDR3 runs to 14 residues. Germline values: CDR1 SEHNR, CDR2 FQNEAQ (reference sequence). The CDR3: CASSLAAGGEKLFF. The CDR3 DNA is TGTGCCAGCAGCTTAGCGGCGGGGGGTGAAAAACTGTTTTTT.

J is TRBJ1-4 and V is TRBV7-8; TRBD1 aligns across 7 bases. The germline CDR1 and CDR2 sequences are SGHVS and FQNEAQ. This CDR3 is 16 amino acids long. Trimming cost V 5 bases and J 7 bases; bases outside gene matches: 13. CDR3 residues: CASSRGQWGLGEKLFF. The CDR3 DNA reads TGTGCCAGCAGCCGGGGACAGTGGGGGTTGGGTGAAAAACTGTTTTTT.

This clone has only one observation. CDR3 nucleotide sequence: TGTGCCAGCAGCCTACGCCCAGGGAGTGGGGCCGAGCAGTACTTC. Translation gives CASSLRPGSGAEQYF. This chain uses TRBV9 with TRBJ2-7; D possibly uses TRBD1 or TRBD2 (5 bases each). The germline CDR1 and CDR2 sequences are SGDLS and YYNGEE. The ends were cut back, 4 bases at V and 6 bases at J, with 20 bases in the middle. The CDR3 spans 15 residues.

The DNA of the CDR3 is TGCGCCAGCAGCCAGCAGAGATCTCCCTACGAGCAGTACTTC. Protein sequence: CASSQQRSPYEQYF. V is TRBV4-1 and J is TRBJ2-7; D not resolved. Germline values: CDR1 MGHRA, CDR2 YSYEKL. Trimming left V 3 bases short and J 2 bases short, with 11 bases between. CDR3 length equals 14 residues.

The rearrangement joins TRBV5-4 to TRBJ2-1, with D hard to call. The germline CDR1 and CDR2 sequences are SGHNT and YYREEE (reference sequence). V lost 1 base and J lost 7, with 12 bases in between. CDR3 length: 14 residues. CDR3 in amino acids: CASSLLRRPNEQFF. The CDR3 nucleotides are TGTGCCAGCAGCTTGTTGAGACGTCCGAATGAGCAGTTCTTC. Supplemented by reference TRBV5-4 and TRBJ2-1, the full variable domain reads ETGVTQSPTHLIKTRGQQVTLRCSSQSGHNTVSWYQQALGQGPQFIFQYYREEENGRGNFPPRFSGLQFPNYSSELNVNALELDDSALYLCASSLLRRPNEQFFGPGTRLTVL.

The chain joins TRBV7-2 to TRBJ2-1; 7 bases match TRBD1. Germline assignment: CDR1 SGHTA and CDR2 FQGNSA. Trimming took 6 bases from V and 5 from J; bases not matched to a gene: 7. There are 14 residues in the CDR3. Here the CDR3 reads CASRLTDRHNEQFF. In DNA form, the CDR3 reads TGTGCCAGCAGGCTAACGGACAGGCACAATGAGCAGTTCTTC.

The chain links TRBV4-2 to TRBJ2-1, with 11 bases fitting TRBD2. The CDR3 is made up of 16 amino acids. Per the germline V gene, CDR1 is LGHNA and CDR2 is YNFKEQ. The V and J ends lost 1 base and 15 bases, in that order; junction bases with no gene match: 14. For the CDR3, the DNA is TGTGCCAGCAGCCAAGGGACTAGCGGGTTTCCACCGAACAGGTTCTTC. Encoded protein: CASSQGTSGFPPNRFF.

CDR3: CASSTRTGASNQPQHF. CDR3 in DNA: TGTGCCAGCAGCACGAGGACAGGGGCCAGCAATCAGCCCCAGCATTTT. V gene TRBV5-6 combines with J gene TRBJ1-5; 9 nucleotides line up with TRBD1. V trimming: 4 bases; J trimming: 1 base; junction bases outside the gene matches: 6. The CDR3 totals 16 residues. Germline CDR1 and CDR2: SGHDT and YYEEEE.

This chain links TRBV18 with TRBJ1-5; tentative D call: TRBD1 (5 bases). V lost 6 bases and J 5 bases, leaving 8 bases between the germline ends. Germline CDR1 reads KGHSH; CDR2 reads LQKENI. The CDR3 has 12 amino acids. The CDR3 loop is CASSGTDQPQHF. The CDR3, as DNA: TGTGCCAGCTCTGGGACGGATCAGCCCCAGCATTTT.

The V call is TRBV6-1, the J call TRBJ1-5, with 8 bases fitting TRBD1. The germline gives CDR1 MNHNS, CDR2 SASEGT. This CDR3 contains 15 residues. V lost 5 bases to trimming and J lost 4 bases; unmatched junction nucleotides: 7. The CDR3 region is CASSQGAGQNQPQHF. As DNA, the CDR3 is TGTGCCAGCAGTCAGGGGGCGGGACAGAATCAGCCCCAGCATTTT.